The source of this T cell receptor (beta chain) is a study of T cell clonality in common variable immunodeficiency. This clone was seen at least ten times. Its antigen is unknown. Coverage ceases 3 residues before the CDR3 finishes, and the germline J gene fills in the end. Control and CVID samples contributed equal amounts of genomic DNA. TCRdb's copy holds only in-frame clones and misses some; the assay was immunoSEQ multiplex PCR. The sample holds around 34,000 clones, and no clone turns up only once. Findings and caveats of the study: Common variable immunodeficiency TCR beta sequences reportedly had fewer deletions and N-nucleotide insertions. TCRbeta clonality was increased in CVID versus healthy controls.

Germline values: CDR1 SGHVS, CDR2 FQNEAQ. The CDR3 has 14 amino acids. Trimming took off 3 bases at V and 4 bases at J, with 10 bases between the two ends. The receptor was derived from a person between 18 and 75 years old in good health. The sample was peripheral blood mononuclear cells. The chain joins TRBV7-8 to TRBJ1-5, with a tentative D call TRBD1 (5 bases). CDR3 bases read: TGTGCCAGCAGCTTCGACAGAGGGAATCAGCCC. Protein sequence: CASSFDRGNQP. The whole CDR3 is CASSFDRGNQPQHF.